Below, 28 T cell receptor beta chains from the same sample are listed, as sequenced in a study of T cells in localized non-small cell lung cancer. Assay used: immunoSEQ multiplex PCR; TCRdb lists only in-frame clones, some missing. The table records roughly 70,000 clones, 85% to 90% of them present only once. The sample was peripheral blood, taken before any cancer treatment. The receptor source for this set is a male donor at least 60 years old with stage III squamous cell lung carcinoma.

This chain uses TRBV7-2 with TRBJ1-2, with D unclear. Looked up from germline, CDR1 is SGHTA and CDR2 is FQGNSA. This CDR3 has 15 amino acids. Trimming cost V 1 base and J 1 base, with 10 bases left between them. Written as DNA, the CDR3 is TGTGCCAGCAGCTTAGTGGCACTGATTAACTATGGCTACACCTTC. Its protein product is CASSLVALINYGYTF.

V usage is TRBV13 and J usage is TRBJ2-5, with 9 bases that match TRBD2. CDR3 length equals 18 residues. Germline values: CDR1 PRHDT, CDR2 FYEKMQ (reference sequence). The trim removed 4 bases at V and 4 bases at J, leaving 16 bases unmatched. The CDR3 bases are TGTGCCAGCAGCTACCGACTAGGCGGGGGGGCCGTGGGAGAGACCCAGTACTTC. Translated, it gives CASSYRLGGGAVGETQYF.

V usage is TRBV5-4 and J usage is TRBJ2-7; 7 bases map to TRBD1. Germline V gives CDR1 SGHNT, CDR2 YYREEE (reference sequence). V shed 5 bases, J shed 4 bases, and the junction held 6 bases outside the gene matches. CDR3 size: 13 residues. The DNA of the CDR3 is TGTGCCAGCAGACCGGGACAGACTTACGAGCAGTACTTC. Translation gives CASRPGQTYEQYF.

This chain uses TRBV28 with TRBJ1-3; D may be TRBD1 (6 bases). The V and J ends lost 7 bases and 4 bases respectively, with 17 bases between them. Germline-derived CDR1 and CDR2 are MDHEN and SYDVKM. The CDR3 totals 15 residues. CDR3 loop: CASTPPGGLGNTIYF. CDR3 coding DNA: TGTGCCAGCACCCCCCCCGGGGGGCTCGGAAACACCATATATTTT.

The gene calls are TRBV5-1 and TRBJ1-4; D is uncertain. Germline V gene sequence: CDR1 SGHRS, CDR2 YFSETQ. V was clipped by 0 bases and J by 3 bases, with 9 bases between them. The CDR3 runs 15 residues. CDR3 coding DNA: TGCGCCAGCAGCTTGGGCACCTGGGCTAATGAAAAACTGTTTTTT. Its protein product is CASSLGTWANEKLFF.

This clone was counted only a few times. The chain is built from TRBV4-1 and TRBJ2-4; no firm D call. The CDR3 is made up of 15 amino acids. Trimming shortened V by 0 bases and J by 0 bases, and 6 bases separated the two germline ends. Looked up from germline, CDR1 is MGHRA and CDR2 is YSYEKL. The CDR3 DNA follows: TGCGCCAGCAGCCAAGATTCAACAGCCAAAAACATTCAGTACTTC. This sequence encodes CASSQDSTAKNIQYF.

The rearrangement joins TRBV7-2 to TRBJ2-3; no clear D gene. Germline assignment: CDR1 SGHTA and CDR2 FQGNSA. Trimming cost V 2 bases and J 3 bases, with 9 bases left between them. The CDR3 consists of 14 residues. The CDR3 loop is CASSLYKWTDTQYF. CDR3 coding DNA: TGTGCCAGCAGCTTATATAAGTGGACAGATACGCAGTATTTT.

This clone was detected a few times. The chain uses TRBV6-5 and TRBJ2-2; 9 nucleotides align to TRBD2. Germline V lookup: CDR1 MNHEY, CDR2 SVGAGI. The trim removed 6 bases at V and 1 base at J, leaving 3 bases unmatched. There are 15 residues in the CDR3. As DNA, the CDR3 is TGTGCCAGCAGGCAAGCGGGGGGGAACACCGGGGAGCTGTTTTTT. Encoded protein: CASRQAGGNTGELFF.

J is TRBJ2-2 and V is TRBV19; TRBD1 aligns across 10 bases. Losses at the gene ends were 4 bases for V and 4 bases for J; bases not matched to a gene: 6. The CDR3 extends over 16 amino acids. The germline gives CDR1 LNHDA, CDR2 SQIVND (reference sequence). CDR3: CASSKTGGKITGELFF. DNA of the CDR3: TGTGCCAGTAGTAAGACAGGGGGCAAGATCACCGGGGAGCTGTTTTTT.

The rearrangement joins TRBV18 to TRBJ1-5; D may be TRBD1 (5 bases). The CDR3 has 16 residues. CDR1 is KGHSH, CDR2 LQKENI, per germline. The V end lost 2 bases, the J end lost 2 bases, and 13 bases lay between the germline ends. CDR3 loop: CASSPTFGGGNQPQHF. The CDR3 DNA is TGTGCCAGCTCACCAACCTTCGGAGGGGGCAATCAGCCCCAGCATTTT. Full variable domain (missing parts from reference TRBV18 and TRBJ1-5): NAGVMQNPRHLVRRRGQEARLRCSPMKGHSHVYWYRQLPEEGLKFMVYLQKENIIDESGMPKERFSAEFPKEGPSILRIQQVVRGDSAAYFCASSPTFGGGNQPQHFGDGTRLSIL.

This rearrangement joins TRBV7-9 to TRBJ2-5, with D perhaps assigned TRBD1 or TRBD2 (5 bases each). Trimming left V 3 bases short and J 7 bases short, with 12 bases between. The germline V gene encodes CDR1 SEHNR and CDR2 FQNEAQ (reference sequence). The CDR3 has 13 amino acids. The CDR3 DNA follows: TGTGCCAGCAGCTTTGGGGGACCTGGGACCCAGTACTTC. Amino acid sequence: CASSFGGPGTQYF.

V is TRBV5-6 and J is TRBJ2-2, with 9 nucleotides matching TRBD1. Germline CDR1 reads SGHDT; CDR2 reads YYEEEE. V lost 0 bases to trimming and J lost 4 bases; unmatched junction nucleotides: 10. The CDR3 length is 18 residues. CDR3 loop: CASSLAWTGARGTGELFF. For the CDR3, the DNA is TGTGCCAGCAGCTTGGCCTGGACAGGGGCAAGGGGCACCGGGGAGCTGTTTTTT.

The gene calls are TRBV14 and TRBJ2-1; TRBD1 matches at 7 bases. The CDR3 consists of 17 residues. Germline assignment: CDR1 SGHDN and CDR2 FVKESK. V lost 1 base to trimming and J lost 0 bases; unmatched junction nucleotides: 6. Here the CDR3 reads CASSQVGGLSSYNEQFF. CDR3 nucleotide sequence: TGTGCCAGCAGCCAAGTAGGGGGCCTTAGCTCCTACAATGAGCAGTTCTTC.

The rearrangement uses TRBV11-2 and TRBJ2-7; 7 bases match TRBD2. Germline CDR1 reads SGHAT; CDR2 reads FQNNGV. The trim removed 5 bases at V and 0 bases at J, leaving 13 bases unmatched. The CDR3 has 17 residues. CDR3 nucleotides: TGTGCCAGCAGCCTTTCGGGCGGGGGTGCTAGCTCCTACGAGCAGTACTTC. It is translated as CASSLSGGGASSYEQYF.

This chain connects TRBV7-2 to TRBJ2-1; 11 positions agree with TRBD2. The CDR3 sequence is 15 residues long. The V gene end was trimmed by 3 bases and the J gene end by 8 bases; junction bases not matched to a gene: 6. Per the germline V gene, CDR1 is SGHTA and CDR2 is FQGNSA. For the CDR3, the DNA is TGTGCCAGCAGCTTTAGCGGGGGGGCGGGATATGAGCAGTTCTTC. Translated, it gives CASSFSGGAGYEQFF.

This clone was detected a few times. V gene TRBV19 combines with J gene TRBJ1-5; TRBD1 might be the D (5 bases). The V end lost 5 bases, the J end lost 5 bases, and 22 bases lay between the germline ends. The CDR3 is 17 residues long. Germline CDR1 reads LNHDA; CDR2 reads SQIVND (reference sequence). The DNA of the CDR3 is TGTGCCAGTAGTCCCCGGTTTCAGGGCGGTGTCGATCAGCCCCAGCATTTT. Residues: CASSPRFQGGVDQPQHF.

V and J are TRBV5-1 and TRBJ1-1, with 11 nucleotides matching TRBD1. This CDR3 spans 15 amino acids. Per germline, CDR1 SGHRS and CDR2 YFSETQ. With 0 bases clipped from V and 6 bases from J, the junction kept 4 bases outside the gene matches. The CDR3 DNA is TGCGCCAGCAGCTTGGCACCGGGACAGGGGGCTGAAGCTTTCTTT. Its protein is CASSLAPGQGAEAFF.

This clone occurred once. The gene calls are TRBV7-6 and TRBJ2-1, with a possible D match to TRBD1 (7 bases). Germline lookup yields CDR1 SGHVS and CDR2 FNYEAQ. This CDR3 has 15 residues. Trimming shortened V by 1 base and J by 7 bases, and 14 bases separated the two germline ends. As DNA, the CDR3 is TGTGCCAGCAGCTTAGGGAGGGGGCAGGGGAATGAGCAGTTCTTC. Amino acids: CASSLGRGQGNEQFF.

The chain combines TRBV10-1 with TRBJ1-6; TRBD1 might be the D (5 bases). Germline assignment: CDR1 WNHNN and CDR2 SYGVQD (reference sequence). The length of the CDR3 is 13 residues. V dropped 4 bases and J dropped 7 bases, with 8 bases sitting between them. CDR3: CASSGGPNSPLHF. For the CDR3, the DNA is TGCGCCAGCAGTGGGGGACCCAATTCACCCCTCCACTTT.

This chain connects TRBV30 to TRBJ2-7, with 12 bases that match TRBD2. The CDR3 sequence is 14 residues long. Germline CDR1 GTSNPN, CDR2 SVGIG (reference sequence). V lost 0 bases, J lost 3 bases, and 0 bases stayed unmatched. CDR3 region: CAWSVLAGGYEQYF. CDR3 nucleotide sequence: TGTGCCTGGAGTGTACTAGCGGGGGGCTACGAGCAGTACTTC.

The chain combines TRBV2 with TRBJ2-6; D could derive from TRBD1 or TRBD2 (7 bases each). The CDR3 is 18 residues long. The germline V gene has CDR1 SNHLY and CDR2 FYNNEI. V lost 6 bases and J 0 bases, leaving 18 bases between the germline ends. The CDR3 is CASRFFGGTASGANVLTF. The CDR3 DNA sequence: TGTGCCAGCAGATTCTTCGGGGGGACAGCCTCTGGGGCCAACGTCCTGACTTTC.

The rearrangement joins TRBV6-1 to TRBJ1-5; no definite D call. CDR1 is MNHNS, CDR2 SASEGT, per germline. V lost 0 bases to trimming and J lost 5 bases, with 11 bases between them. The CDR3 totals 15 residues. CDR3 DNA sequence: TGTGCCAGCAGTGAAGCAGGAGGAAGAGATCAGCCCCAGCATTTT. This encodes CASSEAGGRDQPQHF.

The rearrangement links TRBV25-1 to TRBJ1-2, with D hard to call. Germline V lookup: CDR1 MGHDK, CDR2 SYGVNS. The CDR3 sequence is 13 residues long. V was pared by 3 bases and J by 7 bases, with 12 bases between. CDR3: CASSDSLLGGYTF. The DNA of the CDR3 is TGTGCCAGCAGTGACTCACTCTTGGGTGGCTACACCTTC.

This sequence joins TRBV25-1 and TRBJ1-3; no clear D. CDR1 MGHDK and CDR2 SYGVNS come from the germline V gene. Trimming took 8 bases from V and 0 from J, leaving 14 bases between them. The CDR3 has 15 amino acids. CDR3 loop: CASGYGSSSGNTIYF. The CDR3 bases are TGTGCCAGCGGGTATGGGTCCAGCTCTGGAAACACCATATATTTT. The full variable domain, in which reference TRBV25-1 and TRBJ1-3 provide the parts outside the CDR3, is EADIYQTPRYLVIGTGKKITLECSQTMGHDKMYWYQQDPGMELHLIHYSYGVNSTEKGDLSSESTVSRIRTEHFPLTLESARPSHTSQYLCASGYGSSSGNTIYFGEGSWLTVV.

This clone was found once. CDR3 coding DNA: TGTGCCAGCAGCTTGAGGGGGGCGAGCACTGAAGCTTTCTTT. Translated: CASSLRGASTEAFF. The rearrangement uses TRBV5-5 and TRBJ1-1; a weak D match, TRBD1 (6 bases). V shed 1 base and J shed 4 bases, with 11 bases lying between them. The CDR3 runs 14 residues. Germline V CDR1 and CDR2: SGHKS, YYEKEE (reference sequence).

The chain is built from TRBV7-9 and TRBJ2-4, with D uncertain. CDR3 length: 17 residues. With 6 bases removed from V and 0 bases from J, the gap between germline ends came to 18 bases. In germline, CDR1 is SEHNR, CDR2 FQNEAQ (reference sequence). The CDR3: CASRCNALAIAKNIQYF. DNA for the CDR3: TGTGCCAGCAGGTGTAACGCTCTGGCCATAGCCAAAAACATTCAGTACTTC.

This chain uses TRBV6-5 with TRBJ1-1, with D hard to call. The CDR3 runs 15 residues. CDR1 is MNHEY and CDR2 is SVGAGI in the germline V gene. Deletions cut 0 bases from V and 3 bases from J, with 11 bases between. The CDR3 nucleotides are TGTGCCAGCAGTTACTCAAGATCGGCGGACACTGAAGCTTTCTTT. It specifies CASSYSRSADTEAFF.

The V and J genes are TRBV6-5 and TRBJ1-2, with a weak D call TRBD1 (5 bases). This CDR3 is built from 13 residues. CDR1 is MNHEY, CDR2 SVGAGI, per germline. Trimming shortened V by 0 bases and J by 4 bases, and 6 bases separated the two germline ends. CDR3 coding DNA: TGTGCCAGCAGTTACTCAGGGGCCTATGGCTACACCTTC. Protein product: CASSYSGAYGYTF.